This T cell receptor (beta chain) was captured by sequencing in a study of response to subunit inactivated influenza vaccine. General study points: Every seasonal influenza vaccination brings in few new T cells, the authors suggested.

The V gene's germline CDR1 is DFQATT and CDR2 SNEGSKA (reference sequence). The CDR3 runs to 15 residues. Trimming removed 0 bases at V and 1 base at J, with 12 bases between. As regards this clonotype: Its antigen is not known.

TCRdb redid the calling of the RT-PCR reads with MiXCR, one entry per CDR3 protein. The table records 300,000 to 350,000 distinct CDR3 sequences, 20% to 25% of them present only once. V usage is TRBV20-1 and J usage is TRBJ1-1; a weak D match, TRBD1 (6 bases). Sequencing was performed on PBMCs from blood, taken about 19 months after vaccination. This clonotype was sampled from a man aged 50 to 69 who received an inactivated influenza vaccine. The CDR3 region has the DNA TGCAGTGCTAGAGATCACTACAGGGCGAACACTGAAGCTTTCTTT. This translates into CSARDHYRANTEAFF.